Listed below are T cell receptor beta chains from one sample, sequenced in a study of PD-1 blockade in classical Hodgkin lymphoma. TCRdb keeps only in-frame clones here, not all; method: immunoSEQ multiplex PCR. The table has around 30,000 clones, 71% seen once; the top ten hold more than 2.5%. The input for sequencing was peripheral blood mononuclear cells (PBMCs), taken before the second cycle of nivolumab. Source of these receptors: a human donor with classical Hodgkin lymphoma. CDR3s include the opening cysteine and the closing phenylalanine or tryptophan.

v_call cdr3_aa
TRBV18 CASSPRDDEKLFF
TRBV27 CASSLNYNEQFF
TRBV9 CASSVVPVSGGDTDTQYF
TRBV6-5 CASSYSAGEGDEQYF
TRBV28 CASTRTSRNEQFF
TRBV9 CASSPRTEGNTIYF
TRBV5-5 CASSLVSPSSYEQYF
TRBV10-3 CAISESRDRGNIQYF
TRBV5-1 CASSFPRTGEGSYNEQFF
TRBV9 CASSPSTGELFF